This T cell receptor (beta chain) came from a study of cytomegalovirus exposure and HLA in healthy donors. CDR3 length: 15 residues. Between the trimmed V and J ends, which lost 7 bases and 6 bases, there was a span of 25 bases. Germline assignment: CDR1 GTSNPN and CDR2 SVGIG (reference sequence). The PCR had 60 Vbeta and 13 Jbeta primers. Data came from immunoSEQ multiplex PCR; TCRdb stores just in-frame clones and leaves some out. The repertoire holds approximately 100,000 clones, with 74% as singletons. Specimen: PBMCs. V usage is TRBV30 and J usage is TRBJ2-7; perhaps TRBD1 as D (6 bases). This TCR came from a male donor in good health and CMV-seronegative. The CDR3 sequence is CASAIPSGARGEQYF. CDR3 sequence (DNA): TGTGCCTCGGCCATCCCATCAGGGGCCAGGGGCGAGCAGTACTTC.